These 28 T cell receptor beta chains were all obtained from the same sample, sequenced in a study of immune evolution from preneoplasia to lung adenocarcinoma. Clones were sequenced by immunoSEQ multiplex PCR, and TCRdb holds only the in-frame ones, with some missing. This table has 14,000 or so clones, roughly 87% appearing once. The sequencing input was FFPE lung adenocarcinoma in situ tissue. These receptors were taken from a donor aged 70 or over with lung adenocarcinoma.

CDR3 coding DNA: TGTGCCAGCTCCTATCTAGCGGATGCAGATACGCAGTATTTT. Residues: CASSYLADADTQYF. The chain joins TRBV18 to TRBJ2-3; 7 bases map to TRBD2. The length of the CDR3 is 14 residues. Germline values: CDR1 KGHSH, CDR2 LQKENI. V lost 6 bases and J lost 4; bases outside the gene matches: 7.

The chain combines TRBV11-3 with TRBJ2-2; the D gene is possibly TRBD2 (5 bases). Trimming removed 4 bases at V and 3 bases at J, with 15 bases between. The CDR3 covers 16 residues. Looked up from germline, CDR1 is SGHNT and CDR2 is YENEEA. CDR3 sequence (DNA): TGTGCCAGCAGCTCGCGGGCGTCAGTATACACCGGGGAGCTGTTTTTT. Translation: CASSSRASVYTGELFF.

This CDR3 reads CASSVGTRQETQYF. DNA of the CDR3: TGTGCCAGCAGCGTCGGCACCCGCCAAGAGACCCAGTACTTC. The V and J genes are TRBV9 and TRBJ2-5; no reliable D call. Deletions cut 2 bases from V and 1 base from J, with 9 bases between. Germline lookup yields CDR1 SGDLS and CDR2 YYNGEE. This CDR3 is 14 amino acids long.

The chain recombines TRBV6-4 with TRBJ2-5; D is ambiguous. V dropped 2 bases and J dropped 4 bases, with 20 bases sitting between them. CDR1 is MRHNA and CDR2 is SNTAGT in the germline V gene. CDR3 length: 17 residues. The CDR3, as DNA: TGTGCCAGCAGTGACCCTCGCCCCCATTATTGCCGAGAGACCCAGTACTTC. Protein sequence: CASSDPRPHYCRETQYF.

CDR3 nucleotides: TGCGCCAGCAGCCCGGGGACTAGCGGGTACTACAATGAGCAGTTCTTC. It encodes CASSPGTSGYYNEQFF. The chain uses TRBV5-1 and TRBJ2-1; 12 bases align to TRBD2. The germline CDR1 and CDR2 sequences are SGHRS and YFSETQ. Germline trimming cut 4 bases from V and 3 bases from J; bases unmatched to any gene: 5. The length of the CDR3 is 16 residues.

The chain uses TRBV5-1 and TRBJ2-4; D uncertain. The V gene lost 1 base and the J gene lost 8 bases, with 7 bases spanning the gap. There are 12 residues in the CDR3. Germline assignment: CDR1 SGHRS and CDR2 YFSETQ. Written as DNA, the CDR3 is TGCGCCAGCAGCTTGAATGGGGACATTCAGTACTTC. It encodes CASSLNGDIQYF.

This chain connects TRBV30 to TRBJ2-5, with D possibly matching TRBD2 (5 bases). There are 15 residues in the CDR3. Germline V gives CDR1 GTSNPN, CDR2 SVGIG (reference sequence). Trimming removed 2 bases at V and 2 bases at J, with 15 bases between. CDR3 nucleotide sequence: TGTGCCTGGAGTCTTATAGGGCTAGCACAAGAGACCCAGTACTTC. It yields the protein CAWSLIGLAQETQYF.

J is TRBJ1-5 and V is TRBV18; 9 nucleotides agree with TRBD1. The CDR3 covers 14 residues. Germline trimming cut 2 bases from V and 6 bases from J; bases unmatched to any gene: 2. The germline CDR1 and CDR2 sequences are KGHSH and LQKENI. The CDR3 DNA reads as TGTGCCAGCTCACCAGGGACAGGGTTTCAGCCCCAGCATTTT. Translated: CASSPGTGFQPQHF.

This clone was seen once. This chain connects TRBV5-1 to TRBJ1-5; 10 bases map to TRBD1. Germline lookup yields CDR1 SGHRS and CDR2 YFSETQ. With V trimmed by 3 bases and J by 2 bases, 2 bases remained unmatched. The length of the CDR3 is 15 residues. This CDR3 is CASSSGTGGNQPQHF. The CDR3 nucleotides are TGCGCCAGCAGCTCCGGGACAGGGGGCAATCAGCCCCAGCATTTT.

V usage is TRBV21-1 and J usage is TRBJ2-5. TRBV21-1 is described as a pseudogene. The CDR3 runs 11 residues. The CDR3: CASGPKETQYF. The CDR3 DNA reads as TGTGCCAGCGGACCTAAAGAGACCCAGTACTTC.

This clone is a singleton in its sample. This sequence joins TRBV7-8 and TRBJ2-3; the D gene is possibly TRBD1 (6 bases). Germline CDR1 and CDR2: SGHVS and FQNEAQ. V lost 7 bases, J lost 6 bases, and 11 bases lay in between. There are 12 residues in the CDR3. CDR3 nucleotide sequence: TGTGCCAGCACCGTGGGGGCGGATACGCAGTATTTT. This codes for CASTVGADTQYF. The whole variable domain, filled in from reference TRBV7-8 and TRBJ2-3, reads GAGVSQSPRYKVAKRGQDVALRCDPISGHVSLFWYQQALGQGPEFLTYFQNEAQLDKSGLPSDRFFAERPEGSVSTLKIQRTQQEDSAVYLCASTVGADTQYFGPGTRLTVL.

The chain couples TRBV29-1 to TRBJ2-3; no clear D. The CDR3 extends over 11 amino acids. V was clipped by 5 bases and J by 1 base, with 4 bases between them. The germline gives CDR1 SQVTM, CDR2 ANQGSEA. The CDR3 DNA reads TGCAGCGTTCTGGGCACAGATACGCAGTATTTT. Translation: CSVLGTDTQYF.

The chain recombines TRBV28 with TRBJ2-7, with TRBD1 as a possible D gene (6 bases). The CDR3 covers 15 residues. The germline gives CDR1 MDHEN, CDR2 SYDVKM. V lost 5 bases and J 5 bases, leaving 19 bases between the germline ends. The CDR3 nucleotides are TGTGCCAGCAGTGCAACCTGGACAGCCACGGACGAGCAGTACTTC. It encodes CASSATWTATDEQYF.

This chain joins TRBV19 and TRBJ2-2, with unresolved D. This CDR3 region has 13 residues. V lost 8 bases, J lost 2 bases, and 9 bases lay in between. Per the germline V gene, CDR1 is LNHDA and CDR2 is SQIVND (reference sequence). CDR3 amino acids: CASRTANTGELFF. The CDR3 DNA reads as TGTGCCAGTCGAACGGCAAACACCGGGGAGCTGTTTTTT.

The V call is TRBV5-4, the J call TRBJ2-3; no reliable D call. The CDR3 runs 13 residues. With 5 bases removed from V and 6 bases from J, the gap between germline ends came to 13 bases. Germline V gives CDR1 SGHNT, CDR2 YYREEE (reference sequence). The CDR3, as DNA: TGTGCCAGCAGGCCTAGGGTTGGGGATACGCAGTATTTT. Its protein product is CASRPRVGDTQYF.

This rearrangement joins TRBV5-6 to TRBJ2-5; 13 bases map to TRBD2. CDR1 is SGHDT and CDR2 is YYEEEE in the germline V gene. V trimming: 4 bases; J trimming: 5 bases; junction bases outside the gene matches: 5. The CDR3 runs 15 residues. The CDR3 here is CASSPGLAGVETQYF. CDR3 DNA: TGTGCCAGCAGCCCAGGACTAGCGGGAGTGGAGACCCAGTACTTC.

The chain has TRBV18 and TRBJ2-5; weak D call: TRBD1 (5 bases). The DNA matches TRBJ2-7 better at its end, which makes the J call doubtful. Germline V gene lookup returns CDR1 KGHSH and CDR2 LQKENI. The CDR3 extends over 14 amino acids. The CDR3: CASSPFQGPYEQYF. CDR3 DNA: TGTGCCAGCTCACCATTTCAGGGTCCTTACGAGCAGTACTTC.

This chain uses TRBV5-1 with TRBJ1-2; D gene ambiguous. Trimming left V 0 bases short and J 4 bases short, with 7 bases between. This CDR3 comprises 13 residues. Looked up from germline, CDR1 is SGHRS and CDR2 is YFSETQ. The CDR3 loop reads CASSLEAGYGYTF. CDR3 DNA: TGCGCCAGCAGCTTGGAGGCAGGCTATGGCTACACCTTC.

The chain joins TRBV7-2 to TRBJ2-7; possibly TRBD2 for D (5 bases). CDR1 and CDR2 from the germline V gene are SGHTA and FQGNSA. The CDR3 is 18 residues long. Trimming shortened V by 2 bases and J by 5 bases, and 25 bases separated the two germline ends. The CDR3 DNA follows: TGTGCCAGCAGCTTACGAGGCGCGGCAGCCGCGGGTTACGACGAGCAGTACTTC. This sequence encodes CASSLRGAAAAGYDEQYF.

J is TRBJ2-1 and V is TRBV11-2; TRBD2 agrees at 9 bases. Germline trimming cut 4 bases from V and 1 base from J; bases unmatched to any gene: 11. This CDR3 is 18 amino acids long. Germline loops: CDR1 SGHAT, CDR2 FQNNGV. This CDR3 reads CASSSLGGAGGSYNEQFF. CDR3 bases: TGTGCCAGCAGCTCTTTAGGTGGGGCGGGAGGGTCCTACAATGAGCAGTTCTTC.

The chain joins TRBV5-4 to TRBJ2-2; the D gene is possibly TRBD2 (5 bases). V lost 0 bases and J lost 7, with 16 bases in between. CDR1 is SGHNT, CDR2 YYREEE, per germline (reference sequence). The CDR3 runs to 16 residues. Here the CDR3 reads CASSLGGGFWDGELFF. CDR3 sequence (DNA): TGTGCCAGCAGCTTGGGCGGAGGCTTTTGGGACGGGGAGCTGTTTTTT. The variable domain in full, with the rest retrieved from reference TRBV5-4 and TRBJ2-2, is ETGVTQSPTHLIKTRGQQVTLRCSSQSGHNTVSWYQQALGQGPQFIFQYYREEENGRGNFPPRFSGLQFPNYSSELNVNALELDDSALYLCASSLGGGFWDGELFFGEGSRLTVL.

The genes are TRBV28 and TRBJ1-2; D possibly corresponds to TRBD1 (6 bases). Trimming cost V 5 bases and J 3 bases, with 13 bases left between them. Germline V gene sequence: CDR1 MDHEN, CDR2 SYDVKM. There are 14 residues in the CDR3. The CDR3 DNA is TGTGCCAGCAGTCTTGGGGGCGCCGACTATGGCTACACCTTC. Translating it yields CASSLGGADYGYTF.

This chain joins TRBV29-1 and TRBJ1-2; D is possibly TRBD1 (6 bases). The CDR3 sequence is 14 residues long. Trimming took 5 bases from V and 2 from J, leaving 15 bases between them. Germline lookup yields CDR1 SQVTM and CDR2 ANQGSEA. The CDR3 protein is CSVNTGWGNYGYTF. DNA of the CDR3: TGCAGCGTTAATACAGGGTGGGGGAACTATGGCTACACCTTC.

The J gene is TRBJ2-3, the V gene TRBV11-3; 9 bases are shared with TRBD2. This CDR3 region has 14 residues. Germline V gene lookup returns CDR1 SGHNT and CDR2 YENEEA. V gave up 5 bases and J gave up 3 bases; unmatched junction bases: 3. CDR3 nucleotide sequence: TGTGCCAGCAGCAGACTAGCGGATACAGATACGCAGTATTTT. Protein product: CASSRLADTDTQYF. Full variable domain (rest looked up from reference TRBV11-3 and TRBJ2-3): EAGVVQSPRYKIIEKKQPVAFWCNPISGHNTLYWYLQNLGQGPELLIRYENEEAVDDSQLPKDRFSAERLKGVDSTLKIQPAELGDSAVYLCASSRLADTDTQYFGPGTRLTVL.

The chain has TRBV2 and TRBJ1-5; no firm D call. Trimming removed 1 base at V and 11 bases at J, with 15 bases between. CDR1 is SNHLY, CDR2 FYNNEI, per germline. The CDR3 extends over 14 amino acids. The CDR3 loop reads CASSEGTVQSTQHF. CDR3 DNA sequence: TGTGCCAGCAGTGAAGGAACAGTCCAATCGACCCAGCATTTT. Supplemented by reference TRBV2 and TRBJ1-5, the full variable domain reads EPEVTQTPSHQVTQMGQEVILRCVPISNHLYFYWYRQILGQKVEFLVSFYNNEISEKSEIFDDQFSVERPDGSNFTLKIRSTKLEDSAMYFCASSEGTVQSTQHFGDGTRLSIL.

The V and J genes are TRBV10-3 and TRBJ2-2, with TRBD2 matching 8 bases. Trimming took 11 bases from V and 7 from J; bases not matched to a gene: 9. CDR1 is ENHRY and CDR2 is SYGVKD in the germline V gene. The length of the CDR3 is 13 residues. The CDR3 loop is CAAQRERGGELFF. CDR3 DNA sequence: TGTGCCGCCCAGCGGGAGAGGGGCGGGGAGCTGTTTTTT.

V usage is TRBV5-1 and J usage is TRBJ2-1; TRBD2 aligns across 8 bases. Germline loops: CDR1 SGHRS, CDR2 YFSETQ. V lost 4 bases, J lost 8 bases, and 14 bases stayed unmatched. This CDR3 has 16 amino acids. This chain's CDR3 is CASSQAPGLGRDEQFF. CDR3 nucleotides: TGCGCCAGCAGCCAAGCACCGGGACTCGGGAGGGATGAGCAGTTCTTC.

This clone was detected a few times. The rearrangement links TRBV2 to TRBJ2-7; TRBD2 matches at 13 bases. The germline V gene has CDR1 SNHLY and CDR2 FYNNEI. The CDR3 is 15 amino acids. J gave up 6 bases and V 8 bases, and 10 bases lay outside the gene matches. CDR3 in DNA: TGTGCCAGCCTAGAAAGGACTAGCGGGAGCTTCGAGCAGTACTTC. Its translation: CASLERTSGSFEQYF.